This record concerns one TCR beta chain sequence. The sample has other DNA sequences that encode this CDR3 too. The sample originates from a study of blood T cell repertoires in COVID-19. Study at large: Spain, Italy and the United States supplied samples that represented acute and convalescent COVID-19. In each case, the material was cDNA or gDNA derived from T cells, B-cell-depleted T cells, or PBMCs.

Clinical histories supplied by participants themselves formed the basis of cohort assignment. In the source study's methods: Reference gene primer amplification gave nucleated cell count estimates. The table came from immunoSEQ multiplex PCR; TCRdb's copy has only in-frame clones and leaves some out. The V and J calls and clone size come from that table; D and trimming were worked out from the DNA. Counted here are 300,000 to 450,000 clones, more than 70% occurring once; the ten biggest clones make up 0.9% to 1.5%. In germline, CDR1 is SGHDN, CDR2 FVKESK. The V gene end was trimmed by 4 bases and the J gene end by 3 bases; junction bases not matched to a gene: 2. The CDR3 covers 13 residues.

Source material: PBMCs or T cells enriched from blood (not recorded which). The chain uses TRBV14 and TRBJ2-7, with 8 bases matching TRBD1. The sequence was collected from a woman between 18 and 30 years old who had recovered from COVID-19. In nucleotides, the CDR3 is TGTGCCAGCAGCCCTACAGGGGGCTACGAGCAGTACTTC. Residues: CASSPTGGYEQYF.